This T cell receptor beta chain was obtained from a study of shared clonotypes between healthy human individuals. Notes on the study in general: Several donors shared around 5% of their naive CD4 clonotypes.

Per the original methods: ImmunoSEQ yielded junction-only sequences lacking quality scores, so filtering differed. Some clones are missing from TCRdb's copy, which holds only in-frame ones; the method was immunoSEQ multiplex PCR. V and J calls and clone size are copied from that table; D and trimming were computed from the DNA. The sample holds some 2,400,000 clones, almost 96% seen once. The table lists this clone with a few counts. Antigen unknown. CDR1 is MDHEN and CDR2 is SYDVKM in the germline V gene. V was clipped by 1 base and J by 5 bases, with 18 bases between them. CDR3 length equals 17 residues.

Sequences were obtained from naive CD4+ T cells sorted from blood. The subset is: CD45RA+ positively selected. The chain uses TRBV28 and TRBJ2-1; TRBD1 is a possible D gene (6 bases). This clonotype originated in a man aged 18 to 30 in good health. The CDR3 sequence: CASSLFSIRGTHNEQFF. The CDR3 DNA is TGTGCCAGCAGTTTATTCAGTATTAGGGGGACGCACAATGAGCAGTTCTTC.